This TCR beta chain was recovered during a study of Graves' ophthalmopathy and Graves' hyperthyroidism. Germline V gene sequence: CDR1 SGHVS, CDR2 FQNEAQ. Trimming shortened V by 5 bases and J by 2 bases, and 10 bases separated the two germline ends. The CDR3 spans 13 residues. TCR beta CDR3 amplification used RNA transcripts. Second-round multiplex PCR came after first-round RT-PCR with HTBI primers. TCRdb independently ran MiXCR on the multiplex PCR reads; one entry per CDR3 protein. The sample holds about 150,000 distinct CDR3 sequences, over 35% seen once. Sample: peripheral blood. V gene TRBV7-8 combines with J gene TRBJ2-7, with no clear D. This receptor was obtained from a woman in her thirties or forties with Graves' ophthalmopathy. The CDR3 bases are TGTGCCAGCAGCGGGCGAATCCCCTACGAGCAGTACTTC. Translated: CASSGRIPYEQYF. Filled out from reference TRBV7-8 and TRBJ2-7, the complete variable domain reads GAGVSQSPRYKVAKRGQDVALRCDPISGHVSLFWYQQALGQGPEFLTYFQNEAQLDKSGLPSDRFFAERPEGSVSTLKIQRTQQEDSAVYLCASSGRIPYEQYFGPGTRLTVT.